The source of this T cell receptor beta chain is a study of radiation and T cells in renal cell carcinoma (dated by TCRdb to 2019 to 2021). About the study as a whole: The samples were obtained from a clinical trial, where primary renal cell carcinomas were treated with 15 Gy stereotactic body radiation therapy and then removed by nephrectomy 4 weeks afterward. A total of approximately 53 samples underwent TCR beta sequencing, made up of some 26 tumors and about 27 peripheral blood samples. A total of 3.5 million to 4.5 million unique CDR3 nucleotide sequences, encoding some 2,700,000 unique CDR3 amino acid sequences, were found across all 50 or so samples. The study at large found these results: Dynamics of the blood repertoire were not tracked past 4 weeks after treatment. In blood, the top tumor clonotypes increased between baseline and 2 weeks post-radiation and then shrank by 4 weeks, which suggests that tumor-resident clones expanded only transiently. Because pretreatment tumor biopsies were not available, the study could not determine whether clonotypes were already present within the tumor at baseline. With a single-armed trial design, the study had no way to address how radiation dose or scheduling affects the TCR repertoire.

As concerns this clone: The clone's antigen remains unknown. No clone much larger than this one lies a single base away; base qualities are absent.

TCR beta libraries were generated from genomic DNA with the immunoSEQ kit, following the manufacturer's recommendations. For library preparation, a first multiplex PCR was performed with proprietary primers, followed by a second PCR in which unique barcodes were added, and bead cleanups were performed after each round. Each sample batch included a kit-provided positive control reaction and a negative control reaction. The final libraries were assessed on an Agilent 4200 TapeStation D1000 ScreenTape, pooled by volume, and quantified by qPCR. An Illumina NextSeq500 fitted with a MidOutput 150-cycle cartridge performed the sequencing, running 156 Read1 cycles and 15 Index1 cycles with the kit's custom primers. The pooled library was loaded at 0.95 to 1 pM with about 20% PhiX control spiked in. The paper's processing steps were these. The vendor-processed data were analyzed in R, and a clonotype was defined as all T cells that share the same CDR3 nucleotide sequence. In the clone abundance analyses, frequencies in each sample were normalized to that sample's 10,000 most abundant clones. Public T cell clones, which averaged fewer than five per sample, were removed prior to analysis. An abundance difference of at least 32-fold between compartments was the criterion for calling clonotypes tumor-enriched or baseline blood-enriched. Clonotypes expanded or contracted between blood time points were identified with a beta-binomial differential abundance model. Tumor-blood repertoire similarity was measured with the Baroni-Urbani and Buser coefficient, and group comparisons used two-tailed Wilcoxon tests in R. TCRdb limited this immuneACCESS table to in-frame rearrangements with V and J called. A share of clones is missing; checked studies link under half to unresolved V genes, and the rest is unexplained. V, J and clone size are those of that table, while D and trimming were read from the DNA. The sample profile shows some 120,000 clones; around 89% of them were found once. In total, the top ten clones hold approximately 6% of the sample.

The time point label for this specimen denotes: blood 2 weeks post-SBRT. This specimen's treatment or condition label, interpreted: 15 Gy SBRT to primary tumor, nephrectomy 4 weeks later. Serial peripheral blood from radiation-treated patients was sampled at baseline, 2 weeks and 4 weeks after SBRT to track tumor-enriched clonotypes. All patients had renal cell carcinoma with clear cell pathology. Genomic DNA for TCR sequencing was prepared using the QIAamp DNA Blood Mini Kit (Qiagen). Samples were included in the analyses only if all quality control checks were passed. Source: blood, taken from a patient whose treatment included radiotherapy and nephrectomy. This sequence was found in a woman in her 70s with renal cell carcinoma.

CDR3 protein: CASSLMTSGGASEQFF. In nucleotide form, the sequence is TGTGCCAGCAGCCTCATGACTAGCGGGGGGGCAAGTGAGCAGTTCTTC. The sequence links TRBV5-4 to TRBJ2-1; 14 middle bases align to TRBD2. After removal of 4 bases from V and 9 bases from J, the junction retains 9 bases not matched to a gene. Via the germline V gene (reference sequence), CDR1 is SGHNT and CDR2 YYREEE. Counted from cysteine to phenylalanine, this CDR3 has 16 amino acids. CDR3 DNA is the only sequence kept; it has 48 bases, read in frame from the first base.